This T cell receptor (beta chain) is from a study of CD8 T cells in acute hepatitis C reinfection. Time point here: naive CD8 control sorted from an acute-time-point sample. Sequenced by immunoSEQ multiplex PCR; TCRdb stores in-frame clones only, minus some. The sample lists about 38,000 clones, over 75% occurring once. This TCR was recovered from a woman under 30 who spontaneously cleared hepatitis C infection. The specimen sequenced was naive CD8+ T cells from PBMCs.

As DNA, the CDR3 is TGTGCCAGCAGCTTAGTGGGGGACACTGAAGCTTTCTTT. Its protein product is CASSLVGDTEAFF. V gene TRBV13 combines with J gene TRBJ1-1; TRBD1 might be the D (5 bases). Trimming removed 1 base from V and 3 bases from J, with 6 bases in between. Looked up from germline, CDR1 is PRHDT and CDR2 is FYEKMQ (reference sequence). This CDR3 spans 13 amino acids. Complete variable domain (other parts from reference TRBV13 and TRBJ1-1): AAGVIQSPRHLIKEKRETATLKCYPIPRHDTVYWYQQGPGQDPQFLISFYEKMQSDKGSIPDRFSAQQFSDYHSELNMSSLELGDSALYFCASSLVGDTEAFFGQGTRLTVV.